A single sample is the source of the 32 T cell receptor beta chains below, sequenced in a study of T cell responses to AZD1222 COVID-19 vaccine. Method: immunoSEQ multiplex PCR; TCRdb's copy keeps in-frame clones and lacks some. The sample shows around 100,000 clones, around 95% of them seen only once. This material consisted of peripheral blood, taken on day 0 of AZD1222 vaccination. These receptor sequences come from an adult in good health.

CDR3 DNA: TGTGCCAGCTCACCCGCGTTGTTCCAAGAGACCCAGTACTTC. It specifies CASSPALFQETQYF. This chain links TRBV18 with TRBJ2-5; D gene unclear. With 3 bases removed from V and 1 base from J, the gap between germline ends came to 9 bases. There are 14 residues in the CDR3. Germline V gene lookup returns CDR1 KGHSH and CDR2 LQKENI.

This clone occurred once. The J gene is TRBJ2-7, the V gene TRBV5-5; unclear D gene. The V end was cut by 0 bases, the J end by 3 bases, with 7 bases between. CDR3 length: 13 residues. Germline values: CDR1 SGHKS, CDR2 YYEKEE (reference sequence). CDR3 bases: TGTGCCAGCAGCTTGGACCCCATCTACGAGCAGTACTTC. Residues: CASSLDPIYEQYF.

V usage is TRBV18 and J usage is TRBJ2-7, with 8 positions matching TRBD2. After removal of 3 bases from V and 5 bases from J, the junction contained 9 bases not matched to a gene. The germline V gene has CDR1 KGHSH and CDR2 LQKENI. CDR3 length: 15 residues. CDR3 sequence reads: CASSPTGTSRDEQYF. CDR3 in DNA: TGTGCCAGCTCACCGACCGGGACTAGTCGGGACGAGCAGTACTTC.

The chain links TRBV5-1 to TRBJ2-2; D remains ambiguous. There are 13 residues in the CDR3. The germline gives CDR1 SGHRS, CDR2 YFSETQ. The germline V and J ends were trimmed by 4 bases and 4 bases, with 8 bases remaining between them. CDR3 sequence (DNA): TGCGCCAGCAGCAGAGATGTCACCGGGGAGCTGTTTTTT. It encodes CASSRDVTGELFF.

This rearrangement joins TRBV6-5 to TRBJ2-1; D ambiguous. V lost 5 bases and J lost 4, with 3 bases in between. Germline CDR1 and CDR2: MNHEY and SVGAGI. This CDR3 is 11 amino acids long. The CDR3 bases are TGTGCCAGCAGTACGTACAATGAGCAGTTCTTC. This encodes CASSTYNEQFF.

This chain links TRBV6-2 or TRBV6-3 with TRBJ1-5; 8 bases map to TRBD1. The ends lost 6 bases at V and 6 bases at J; junction bases unmatched: 4. Per the germline V gene, CDR1 is MNHEY and CDR2 is SVGEGT. The CDR3 is 13 residues long. The CDR3 loop is CASSKTGVQPQHF. As DNA, the CDR3 is TGTGCCAGCAGCAAGACAGGGGTTCAGCCCCAGCATTTT.

The chain has TRBV28 and TRBJ1-2; D is perhaps TRBD1 (6 bases). Germline V gene data show CDR1 as MDHEN and CDR2 as SYDVKM. The CDR3 totals 17 residues. V lost 2 bases, J lost 6 bases, and 22 bases lay in between. CDR3 DNA: TGTGCCAGCAGTTTAGTCGCCAGTGGGGGGGCCCGTGATGGCTACACCTTC. Amino acids: CASSLVASGGARDGYTF.

This chain links TRBV18 with TRBJ1-1; D remains ambiguous. From germline, CDR1 is KGHSH and CDR2 LQKENI. V was cut by 5 bases and J by 1 base, with 8 bases left in between. The CDR3 sequence is 13 residues long. The CDR3: CASSMETNTEAFF. Here the CDR3 DNA reads TGTGCCAGCTCAATGGAAACGAACACTGAAGCTTTCTTT. Complete variable domain (other parts from reference TRBV18 and TRBJ1-1): NAGVMQNPRHLVRRRGQEARLRCSPMKGHSHVYWYRQLPEEGLKFMVYLQKENIIDESGMPKERFSAEFPKEGPSILRIQQVVRGDSAAYFCASSMETNTEAFFGQGTRLTVV.

The CDR3 region is CASSLQNDRGAEAFF. CDR3 bases: TGTGCCAGCAGCTTACAAAACGACAGGGGTGCTGAAGCTTTCTTT. V gene TRBV7-9 combines with J gene TRBJ1-1; 8 nucleotides match TRBD1. Germline CDR1 and CDR2: SEHNR and FQNEAQ (reference sequence). This CDR3 has 15 residues. V trimming: 2 bases; J trimming: 6 bases; junction bases outside the gene matches: 8.

The chain links TRBV7-9 to TRBJ1-2; D call uncertain. This CDR3 is 15 amino acids long. V shed 1 base and J shed 4 bases, with 13 bases lying between them. Germline V gene sequence: CDR1 SEHNR, CDR2 FQNEAQ (reference sequence). In nucleotides, the CDR3 is TGTGCCAGCAGCTTAGACGATATGGGGTCCTATGGCTACACCTTC. The encoded protein is CASSLDDMGSYGYTF.

The J gene is TRBJ1-2, the V gene TRBV4-1; the D gene is possibly TRBD1 (6 bases). V shed 0 bases and J shed 3 bases, with 20 bases lying between them. The CDR3 loop spans 18 amino acids. Per germline, CDR1 MGHRA and CDR2 YSYEKL. The CDR3 loop is CASSQESQGSGADYGYTF. Written as DNA, the CDR3 is TGCGCCAGCAGCCAAGAAAGTCAGGGTTCAGGGGCGGACTATGGCTACACCTTC.

To note about this clone: At one of its ends the junction is not consistent with the germline gene, which may arise from a read error. This chain connects TRBV30 to TRBJ2-1; the match to TRBD2 covers 10 bases. The CDR3 contains 15 residues. In germline, CDR1 is GTSNPN, CDR2 SVGIG (reference sequence). CDR3 residues: CACSVTSGSYNEQFF. The CDR3 DNA is TGTGCCTGCAGTGTGACTAGCGGGTCCTACAATGAGCAGTTCTTC.

The rearrangement links TRBV28 to TRBJ1-2; a possible D gene is TRBD1 (5 bases). V was clipped by 3 bases and J by 3 bases, with 8 bases between them. Germline V CDR1 and CDR2: MDHEN, SYDVKM. This CDR3 region has 13 residues. CDR3 nucleotide sequence: TGTGCCAGCAGTTTCGGGGGGGACTATGGCTACACCTTC. Translation gives CASSFGGDYGYTF.

This chain links TRBV24-1 with TRBJ1-1; D is possibly TRBD1 (5 bases). The germline V gene has CDR1 KGHDR and CDR2 SFDVKD. This CDR3 contains 13 residues. Trimming left V 10 bases short and J 1 base short, with 12 bases between. CDR3 loop: CATQRGPNTEAFF. CDR3 bases: TGTGCCACTCAGCGGGGACCGAACACTGAAGCTTTCTTT.

The chain recombines TRBV6-5 with TRBJ1-3; D is uncertain. V was clipped by 5 bases and J by 0 bases, with 8 bases between them. CDR1 and CDR2 from the germline V gene are MNHEY and SVGAGI. The CDR3 runs to 14 residues. This CDR3 is CASSISSSGNTIYF. In DNA, the CDR3 is TGTGCCAGCAGTATTAGTTCCTCTGGAAACACCATATATTTT.

V usage is TRBV19 and J usage is TRBJ1-1, with D possibly TRBD1 on 6 matching bases. The CDR3 loop spans 12 amino acids. V was cut by 10 bases and J by 4 bases, with 13 bases left in between. The germline gives CDR1 LNHDA, CDR2 SQIVND (reference sequence). The CDR3 bases are TGTGCCACCTCAAGGGGGGTCACTGAAGCTTTCTTT. Its translation: CATSRGVTEAFF.

The chain joins TRBV28 to TRBJ2-7, with TRBD1 identical over 10 bases. CDR1 and CDR2 (germline): MDHEN, SYDVKM. With 6 bases clipped from V and 4 bases from J, the junction kept 12 bases outside the gene matches. There are 16 residues in the CDR3. The CDR3 reads CASRGIGTGVRYEQYF. The CDR3 region has the DNA TGTGCCAGCAGGGGGATCGGGACAGGGGTACGGTACGAGCAGTACTTC.

This clone was counted a single time. J is TRBJ1-5 and V is TRBV19, with 9 bases fitting TRBD1. The length of the CDR3 is 15 residues. Germline CDR1 is LNHDA and CDR2 is SQIVND (reference sequence). The V gene end was trimmed by 4 bases and the J gene end by 3 bases; junction bases not matched to a gene: 4. The CDR3 nucleotides read TGTGCCAGTAGTACCCGGACAGGGGTCAATCAGCCCCAGCATTTT. Residues: CASSTRTGVNQPQHF.

The gene calls are TRBV27 and TRBJ2-5, with D possibly TRBD2 on 5 matching bases. Between the trimmed V and J ends, which lost 5 bases and 4 bases, there was a span of 5 bases. CDR1 is MNHEY, CDR2 SMNVEV, per germline (reference sequence). This CDR3 region has 11 residues. The CDR3: CASSAGETQYF. CDR3 sequence (DNA): TGTGCCAGCAGTGCGGGAGAGACCCAGTACTTC.

V gene TRBV11-2 combines with J gene TRBJ2-1; D call uncertain. CDR1 and CDR2 (germline): SGHAT, FQNNGV. V shed 4 bases and J shed 4 bases, with 20 bases lying between them. The CDR3 sequence is 17 residues long. CDR3 residues: CASSSAVSFRPYNEQFF. As DNA, the CDR3 is TGTGCCAGCAGCTCCGCGGTGAGCTTCAGGCCTTACAATGAGCAGTTCTTC.

CDR3 nucleotide sequence: TGCGCCAGCAGCCTTACTAGAGGGACCAGTTACGAGCAGTACTTC. Protein product: CASSLTRGTSYEQYF. J is TRBJ2-7 and V is TRBV4-1; D is tentatively TRBD1 or TRBD2 (5 bases each). Between the trimmed V and J ends, which lost 4 bases and 4 bases, there was a span of 17 bases. CDR1 MGHRA and CDR2 YSYEKL come from the germline V gene. This CDR3 contains 15 residues.

DNA for the CDR3: TGTGCCAGCAGTCCGGGGGCGTATGGCTACACCTTC. This translates into CASSPGAYGYTF. The chain couples TRBV2 to TRBJ1-2; D might be TRBD1 (6 bases). This CDR3 region has 12 residues. From germline, CDR1 is SNHLY and CDR2 FYNNEI. V gave up 5 bases and J gave up 5 bases, with 9 bases separating them. Combining the CDR3 with reference TRBV2 and TRBJ1-2 gives the whole variable domain EPEVTQTPSHQVTQMGQEVILRCVPISNHLYFYWYRQILGQKVEFLVSFYNNEISEKSEIFDDQFSVERPDGSNFTLKIRSTKLEDSAMYFCASSPGAYGYTFGSGTRLTVV.

The chain combines TRBV12-5 with TRBJ1-2; no definite D call. Germline V gene lookup returns CDR1 LGHNT and CDR2 FRNRAP. CDR3 length equals 14 residues. V gave up 3 bases and J gave up 2 bases, with 10 bases separating them. The CDR3 protein is CASGFRGINYGYTF. The CDR3 nucleotides read TGTGCTAGTGGTTTTAGAGGGATAAACTATGGCTACACCTTC.

The chain is built from TRBV5-6 and TRBJ1-3; 8 bases fit TRBD1. Germline V gives CDR1 SGHDT, CDR2 YYEEEE. The CDR3 runs to 16 residues. Trimming cost V 2 bases and J 3 bases; bases outside gene matches: 7. CDR3 sequence: CASSFQGATGGNTIYF. The DNA for the CDR3 is TGTGCCAGCAGCTTCCAGGGGGCAACCGGTGGAAACACCATATATTTT.

The V call is TRBV28, the J call TRBJ1-5; no firm D call. Trimming removed 6 bases at V and 6 bases at J, with 18 bases between. CDR1 and CDR2 (germline): MDHEN, SYDVKM. The CDR3 contains 15 residues. Here the CDR3 DNA reads TGTGCCAGCAGCCGTTTGTCGGTACCAAGTCAGCCCCAGCATTTT. This gives the protein CASSRLSVPSQPQHF. Filled out from reference TRBV28 and TRBJ1-5, the complete variable domain reads DVKVTQSSRYLVKRTGEKVFLECVQDMDHENMFWYRQDPGLGLRLIYFSYDVKMKEKGDIPEGYSVSREKKERFSLILESASTNQTSMYLCASSRLSVPSQPQHFGDGTRLSIL.

This chain joins TRBV9 and TRBJ1-2, with D possibly matching TRBD1 (6 bases). Germline CDR1 and CDR2: SGDLS and YYNGEE. The CDR3 has 16 residues. The V end lost 4 bases, the J end lost 4 bases, and 20 bases lay between the germline ends. CDR3 amino acids: CASSPQDRGLGYGYTF. Here the CDR3 DNA reads TGTGCCAGCAGCCCTCAGGACCGGGGGCTAGGCTATGGCTACACCTTC.

This rearrangement joins TRBV5-4 to TRBJ2-2; D is possibly TRBD2 (6 bases). The CDR3 runs to 15 residues. Germline V lookup: CDR1 SGHNT, CDR2 YYREEE (reference sequence). V was shortened by 4 bases and J by 5 bases, with 15 bases between the two germline ends. The chain's CDR3 is CASSKKGTSTGELFF. The DNA of the CDR3 is TGTGCCAGCAGCAAGAAGGGGACTTCAACCGGGGAGCTGTTTTTT. Variable domain in full (rest from reference TRBV5-4 and TRBJ2-2): ETGVTQSPTHLIKTRGQQVTLRCSSQSGHNTVSWYQQALGQGPQFIFQYYREEENGRGNFPPRFSGLQFPNYSSELNVNALELDDSALYLCASSKKGTSTGELFFGEGSRLTVL.

The J gene is TRBJ1-1, the V gene TRBV12-5, with a tentative D call TRBD1 (6 bases). Trimming took off 1 base at V and 3 bases at J, with 6 bases between the two ends. The CDR3 runs to 13 residues. CDR1 is LGHNT and CDR2 is FRNRAP in the germline V gene. The CDR3 region has the DNA TGTGCTAGTGGTTTGGAGGGGGACACTGAAGCTTTCTTT. It is translated as CASGLEGDTEAFF.

DNA of the CDR3: TGTGCCTGGAGTGTACGAGGTAGAGCTTTCTTT. This codes for CAWSVRGRAFF. The chain carries TRBV30 and TRBJ1-1; D is unclear. Trimming took 0 bases from V and 10 from J, leaving 9 bases between them. Germline CDR1 and CDR2: GTSNPN and SVGIG (reference sequence). The CDR3 is made up of 11 amino acids.

V is TRBV19 and J is TRBJ1-5; 9 positions agree with TRBD1. The CDR3 totals 17 residues. Germline V gives CDR1 LNHDA, CDR2 SQIVND (reference sequence). The V and J ends lost 4 bases and 0 bases, in that order; junction bases with no gene match: 7. DNA of the CDR3: TGTGCCAGTAGTAACCCGACAGGGGGATATAGCAATCAGCCCCAGCATTTT. Its protein is CASSNPTGGYSNQPQHF.

About this clone itself: Compared with germline, one end of the junction differs, possibly owing to a read error. The chain is built from TRBV3-1 (or the pseudogene TRBV3-2) and TRBJ2-3; 7 positions agree with TRBD2. The V gene's germline CDR1 is LGHDT and CDR2 YNNKEL (reference sequence). The CDR3 spans 16 residues. In DNA form, the CDR3 reads TGTGCCAGCAGCCAAGAGCCCGGGACTACTACAGGTACGCAGTATTTT. Protein: CASSQEPGTTTGTQYF.

The rearrangement links TRBV4-1 to TRBJ1-1, with TRBD1 as a possible D gene (5 bases). Germline assignment: CDR1 MGHRA and CDR2 YSYEKL. V shed 0 bases and J shed 4 bases, with 9 bases lying between them. The CDR3 is made up of 14 amino acids. The CDR3 nucleotides are TGCGCCAGCAGCCAAGAGGGGGGAGGCACTGAAGCTTTCTTT. It yields the protein CASSQEGGGTEAFF.